This T cell receptor beta chain is from a study of cytomegalovirus exposure and HLA in healthy donors. Study-wide results and limits: Most TCR beta V segments were productive about 87% or about 30% of the time in an earlier analysis.

In the case of this clone: Its target is unknown.

60 Vbeta and 13 Jbeta primers were used in PCR. Assay used: immunoSEQ multiplex PCR; TCRdb lists only in-frame clones, some missing. This table has about 130,000 clones, about 81% appearing once. The TCR sequence derives from a woman aged 30 to 39 in good health and CMV-seronegative. Input material: PBMCs.

CDR3 loop: CASSQSDQGVGEQYF. For the CDR3, the DNA is TGCGCCAGCAGCCAATCGGACCAGGGGGTGGGCGAGCAGTACTTC. The chain links TRBV4-3 to TRBJ2-7; the match to TRBD1 covers 7 bases. The germline gives CDR1 LGHNA, CDR2 YSLEER. This CDR3 contains 15 residues. J lost 6 bases, V lost 2 bases, and 10 bases had no gene match.